This TCR beta chain was identified in a study of T cell repertoires in cytomegalovirus infection. Turning to the study itself: Used in the study were CMV epitopes, some recently identified and HLA-C-restricted, others well-studied and HLA-B-restricted.

With V trimmed by 10 bases and J by 8 bases, 9 bases remained unmatched. Germline CDR1 is SNHLY and CDR2 is FYNNEI. The CDR3 spans 15 residues. Broader study findings: Within the response measured ex vivo, HLA-C-restricted CMV-specific TCR beta clonotypes were dominant.

As concerns this clonotype: Its antigen is not known.

TCRdb itself ran the reads through MiXCR, one entry per CDR3 protein. The profile shows about 110,000 distinct CDR3 sequences, around 28% of them singletons. The genes are TRBV2 and TRBJ2-1, with TRBD2 matching over 15 bases. The clonotype was recovered from a human donor in good health (CMV status not recorded). Some clones in this sample may be carry-over from other donors' samples. This sample comprised CD8+ T cells from cultured PBMCs, obtained from culture after CMV antigen stimulation. The CDR3 here is CATKSGLAGGDEQFF. CDR3 sequence (DNA): TGTGCCACCAAATCGGGACTAGCGGGGGGTGATGAGCAGTTCTTC.